The next 18 T cell receptor beta chains were all read from a single sample in a study of T cell changes during pregnancy in multiple sclerosis (dated by TCRdb to between 2019 and 2020). Libraries were made using the immunoSEQ multiplex PCR assay. TCRdb took this table from immuneACCESS and kept in-frame rearrangements with V and J called. Such tables lack part of the clones; where checked against another copy, unresolved V genes explain under half of the gap, and the rest is unexplained. The sample records some 42,000 clones, about 85% of which are singletons. 0.75% to 1% of the sample is taken by the ten largest. Sequencing was performed on CD4+ T cells from peripheral blood mononuclear cells, taken after pregnancy. Source of these receptors: a female donor with multiple sclerosis, enrolled in a pregnancy study.

The rearrangement joins TRBV5-1 to TRBJ1-2; 7 bases agree with TRBD1. Germline CDR1 and CDR2: SGHRS and YFSETQ. The CDR3 totals 15 residues. J was trimmed by 6 bases and V by 2 bases; bases with no gene match: 10. As DNA, the CDR3 is TGCGCCAGCAGCTTCGGTGACAGGGATGGGCATGGCTACACCTTC. It is translated as CASSFGDRDGHGYTF.

The gene calls are TRBV5-4 and TRBJ2-5; no firm D call. The CDR3 runs 13 residues. V was trimmed by 4 bases and J by 1 base, leaving 8 bases between them. Germline-derived CDR1 and CDR2 are SGHNT and YYREEE (reference sequence). Here the CDR3 reads CASSLYSQETQYF. CDR3 nucleotide sequence: TGTGCCAGCAGCCTGTATAGCCAAGAGACCCAGTACTTC.

This rearrangement joins TRBV28 to TRBJ1-2; a possible D gene is TRBD1 (5 bases). Germline V lookup: CDR1 MDHEN, CDR2 SYDVKM. CDR3 length: 12 amino acids. With 5 bases removed from V and 4 bases from J, the gap between germline ends came to 8 bases. CDR3 residues: CASSPDSYGYTF. CDR3 bases: TGTGCCAGCAGTCCCGACAGCTATGGCTACACCTTC.

The chain has TRBV7-2 and TRBJ2-2; D is uncertain. This CDR3 spans 15 amino acids. Trimming removed 5 bases from V and 0 bases from J, with 10 bases in between. Germline V gene sequence: CDR1 SGHTA, CDR2 FQGNSA. The CDR3 is CASSPTTANTGELFF. The CDR3 DNA sequence: TGTGCCAGCAGCCCCACTACCGCGAACACCGGGGAGCTGTTTTTT.

The genes are TRBV18 and TRBJ1-2, with D perhaps matching TRBD1 (5 bases). The CDR3 runs to 15 residues. With 2 bases removed from V and 2 bases from J, the gap between germline ends came to 12 bases. Germline CDR1 reads KGHSH; CDR2 reads LQKENI. CDR3 DNA sequence: TGTGCCAGCTCACCAAGCGGGGCACAGAACTATGGCTACACCTTC. Translating gives CASSPSGAQNYGYTF.

In this sample, this clone turned up a few times. The rearrangement uses TRBV12-5 and TRBJ1-1, with D possibly matching TRBD1 (5 bases). The CDR3 is made up of 13 amino acids. Germline V gene lookup returns CDR1 LGHNT and CDR2 FRNRAP. Trimming left V 0 bases short and J 6 bases short, with 8 bases between. This CDR3 is CASGLVQGSEAFF. DNA of the CDR3: TGTGCTAGTGGTTTGGTTCAGGGATCTGAAGCTTTCTTT.

The chain joins TRBV5-4 to TRBJ2-1; 12 bases map to TRBD2. V lost 0 bases to trimming and J lost 6 bases; unmatched junction nucleotides: 1. The germline CDR1 and CDR2 sequences are SGHNT and YYREEE (reference sequence). The CDR3 spans 15 residues. The CDR3 reads CASSLATSGGNEQFF. In DNA, the CDR3 is TGTGCCAGCAGCTTGGCGACTAGCGGGGGCAATGAGCAGTTCTTC.

The rearrangement links TRBV9 to TRBJ2-1, with a weak D call TRBD1 (5 bases). V was trimmed by 6 bases and J by 8 bases, leaving 18 bases between them. This CDR3 region has 14 residues. Germline assignment: CDR1 SGDLS and CDR2 YYNGEE. The CDR3 here is CASNTDSWSDEQFF. CDR3 in DNA: TGTGCCAGCAACACAGACAGTTGGAGCGATGAGCAGTTCTTC. Filled out from reference TRBV9 and TRBJ2-1, the complete variable domain reads DSGVTQTPKHLITATGQRVTLRCSPRSGDLSVYWYQQSLDQGLQFLIQYYNGEERAKGNILERFSAQQFPDLHSELNLSSLELGDSALYFCASNTDSWSDEQFFGPGTRLTVL.

The gene calls are TRBV5-1 and TRBJ2-7, with TRBD1 matching 7 bases. The CDR3 extends over 15 amino acids. Trimming at V came to 3 bases and at J to 1 base, leaving 7 bases not matched to a gene. Germline-derived CDR1 and CDR2 are SGHRS and YFSETQ. CDR3 residues: CASSSTGLKSYEQYF. CDR3 DNA: TGCGCCAGCAGCTCGACAGGGTTAAAATCCTACGAGCAGTACTTC.

The V gene is TRBV18, the J gene TRBJ1-5; D is possibly TRBD1 (5 bases). This CDR3 contains 15 residues. V was trimmed by 1 base and J by 9 bases, leaving 16 bases between them. Germline CDR1 is KGHSH and CDR2 is LQKENI. The CDR3 sequence is CASSPRHVPQGPQHF. Here the CDR3 DNA reads TGTGCCAGCTCACCACGGCACGTTCCCCAGGGGCCCCAGCATTTT.

The chain carries TRBV7-2 and TRBJ2-7, with 8 positions matching TRBD1. The V segment lost 5 bases and the J segment 3 bases; nucleotides outside the gene matches: 9. The germline gives CDR1 SGHTA, CDR2 FQGNSA. The length of the CDR3 is 15 residues. The CDR3 sequence: CASSPGQGWGYEQYF. The CDR3 DNA is TGTGCCAGCAGCCCCGGACAGGGCTGGGGCTACGAGCAGTACTTC.

V is TRBV7-9 and J is TRBJ2-3; D not certain. The germline CDR1 and CDR2 sequences are SEHNR and FQNEAQ (reference sequence). The V and J ends lost 0 bases and 0 bases respectively, with 7 bases between them. The CDR3 runs 15 residues. The CDR3 region has the DNA TGTGCCAGCAGCTTAGCACTCCCTAGCACAGATACGCAGTATTTT. Translating it yields CASSLALPSTDTQYF.

The V and J genes are TRBV5-4 and TRBJ2-3, with TRBD2 matching over 11 bases. The CDR3 contains 19 residues. J lost 0 bases, V lost 0 bases, and 9 bases had no gene match. The V gene's germline CDR1 is SGHNT and CDR2 YYREEE (reference sequence). CDR3 sequence reads: CASSLESLAGGFSTDTQYF. The DNA for the CDR3 is TGTGCCAGCAGCTTGGAGTCCCTAGCGGGGGGCTTTAGCACAGATACGCAGTATTTT.

The chain uses TRBV7-3 and TRBJ2-1; D unresolved. The V end was cut by 3 bases, the J end by 7 bases, with 16 bases between. Germline V lookup: CDR1 SGHTA, CDR2 FQGTGA. The CDR3 totals 15 residues. CDR3: CASSLRSDPMNEQFF. CDR3 DNA: TGTGCCAGCAGCTTGAGGTCCGATCCTATGAATGAGCAGTTCTTC. The full variable domain, in which reference TRBV7-3 and TRBJ2-1 provide the parts outside the CDR3, is GAGVSQTPSNKVTEKGKYVELRCDPISGHTALYWYRQSLGQGPEFLIYFQGTGAADDSGLPNDRFFAVRPEGSVSTLKIQRTERGDSAVYLCASSLRSDPMNEQFFGPGTRLTVL.

The chain employs TRBV5-4 and TRBJ2-3; possible D gene TRBD1, 6 bases. Germline V gene lookup returns CDR1 SGHNT and CDR2 YYREEE (reference sequence). CDR3 size: 15 residues. The V end lost 0 bases, the J end lost 3 bases, and 11 bases lay between the germline ends. The chain's CDR3 is CASSLAAGTTDTQYF. CDR3 bases: TGTGCCAGCAGCTTGGCGGCCGGGACAACAGATACGCAGTATTTT. Combining the CDR3 with reference TRBV5-4 and TRBJ2-3 gives the whole variable domain ETGVTQSPTHLIKTRGQQVTLRCSSQSGHNTVSWYQQALGQGPQFIFQYYREEENGRGNFPPRFSGLQFPNYSSELNVNALELDDSALYLCASSLAAGTTDTQYFGPGTRLTVL.

The CDR3 spells CASSRYNEQFF. In DNA, the CDR3 is TGTGCCAGCAGCCGCTACAATGAGCAGTTCTTC. The rearrangement links TRBV11-2 to TRBJ2-1; D is unclear. The V end lost 5 bases, the J end lost 3 bases, and 2 bases lay between the germline ends. The CDR3 totals 11 residues. Germline CDR1 and CDR2: SGHAT and FQNNGV.

This chain connects TRBV29-1 to TRBJ2-3; 10 positions agree with TRBD1. Germline loops: CDR1 SQVTM, CDR2 ANQGSEA. J lost 4 bases, V lost 6 bases, and 7 bases had no gene match. The CDR3 extends over 14 amino acids. The CDR3 DNA is TGCAGCGTGAGGGACAGGGGAGACGCAGATACGCAGTATTTT. Translating it yields CSVRDRGDADTQYF.

The CDR3 is CASSDYYLTGELFF. CDR3 nucleotides: TGTGCCAGCAGTGACTACTACCTGACCGGGGAGCTGTTTTTT. The chain joins TRBV6-4 to TRBJ2-2; D is ambiguous. CDR3 length: 14 amino acids. The V end was cut by 1 base, the J end by 5 bases, with 8 bases between. Germline assignment: CDR1 MRHNA and CDR2 SNTAGT.